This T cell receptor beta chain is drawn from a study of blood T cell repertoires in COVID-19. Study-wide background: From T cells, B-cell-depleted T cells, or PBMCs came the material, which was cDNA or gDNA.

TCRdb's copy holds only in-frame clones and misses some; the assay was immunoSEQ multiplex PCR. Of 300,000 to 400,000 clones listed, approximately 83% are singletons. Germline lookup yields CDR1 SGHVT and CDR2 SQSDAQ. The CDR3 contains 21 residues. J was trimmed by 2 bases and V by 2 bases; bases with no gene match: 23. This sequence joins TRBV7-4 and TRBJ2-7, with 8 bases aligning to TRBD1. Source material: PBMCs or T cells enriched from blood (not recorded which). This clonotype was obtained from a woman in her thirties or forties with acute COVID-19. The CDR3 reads CASSLFTCVVCEKDRAYEQYF. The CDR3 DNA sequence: TGTGCCAGCAGCTTATTTACGTGTGTAGTTTGTGAGAAGGACAGGGCCTACGAGCAGTACTTC.